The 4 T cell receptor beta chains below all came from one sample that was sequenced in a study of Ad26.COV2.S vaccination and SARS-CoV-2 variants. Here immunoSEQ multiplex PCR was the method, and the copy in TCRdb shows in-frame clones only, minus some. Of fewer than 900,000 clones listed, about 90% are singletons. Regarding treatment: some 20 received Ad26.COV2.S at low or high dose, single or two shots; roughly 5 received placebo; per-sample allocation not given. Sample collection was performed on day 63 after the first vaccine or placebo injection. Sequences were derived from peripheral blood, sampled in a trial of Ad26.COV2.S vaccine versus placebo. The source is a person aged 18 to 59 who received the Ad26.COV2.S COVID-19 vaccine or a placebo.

The CDR3 protein is CASSYRGLNSYEQYF. The CDR3 coding sequence is TGTGCCAGCAGTTACCGGGGACTGAACTCCTACGAGCAGTACTTC. The rearrangement joins TRBV6-5 to TRBJ2-7; D might be TRBD2 (6 bases). V shed 2 bases and J shed 0 bases, with 11 bases lying between them. The CDR3 consists of 15 residues. The germline V gene has CDR1 MNHEY and CDR2 SVGAGI.

For the CDR3, the DNA is TGTGCCTGCAGGGGATCGGTGGGCTACACCTTC. Translated, it gives CACRGSVGYTF. The V and J genes are TRBV30 and TRBJ1-2, with D possibly matching TRBD1 (6 bases). CDR1 and CDR2 from the germline V gene are GTSNPN and SVGIG (reference sequence). The germline V and J ends were trimmed by 6 bases and 8 bases, with 13 bases remaining between them. The CDR3 has 11 residues.

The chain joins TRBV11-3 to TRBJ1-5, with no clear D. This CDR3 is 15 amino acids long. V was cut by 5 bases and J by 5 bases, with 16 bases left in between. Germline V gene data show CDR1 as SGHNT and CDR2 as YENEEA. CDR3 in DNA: TGTGCCAGCAGCGCCGGCGTCGGGTGCTATCAGCCCCAGCATTTT. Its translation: CASSAGVGCYQPQHF.

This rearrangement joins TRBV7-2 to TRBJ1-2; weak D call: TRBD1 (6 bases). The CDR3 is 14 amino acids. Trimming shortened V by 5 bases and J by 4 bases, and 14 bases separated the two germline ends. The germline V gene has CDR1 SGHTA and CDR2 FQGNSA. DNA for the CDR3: TGTGCCAGCAGCCTGACAGGAACAGTCTATGGCTACACCTTC. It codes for CASSLTGTVYGYTF. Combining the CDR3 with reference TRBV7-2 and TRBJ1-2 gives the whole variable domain GAGVSQSPSNKVTEKGKDVELRCDPISGHTALYWYRQSLGQGLEFLIYFQGNSAPDKSGLPSDRFSAERTGGSVSTLTIQRTQQEDSAVYLCASSLTGTVYGYTFGSGTRLTVV.